Described below is a single T cell receptor (beta chain) sequence and its context. Antigen specificity is unknown. Gene names refer to mouse genes. The read falls 4 residues short of the CDR3 end, and the missing part is taken from the germline J gene. The data were taken from a study of CD8+ T cells in alopecia areata. Study overall: Spontaneously alopecic C3H/HeJ graft donors, roughly 6-13 months old, gave skin to approximately 6-10-week-old female C3H/HeJ mice.

The time point is: mouse skin 6 weeks after grafting, around onset of hair loss. Germline V gene sequence: CDR1 SGHSA, CDR2 FRNQAP. CDR3 size: 14 residues. The ends were cut back, 0 bases at V and 3 bases at J, with 8 bases in the middle. Findings of the study overall: Besides other cells, scalp samples also yield sequences of resident alphabeta T cells from normal skin. Clonality exceeded that of normal scalp in lesional scalp, most notably in alopecia totalis/universalis.

RNA was extracted and reverse transcribed into cDNA as the sequencing template. The protocol was immunoSEQ multiplex PCR, while the TCRdb copy is restricted to in-frame clones and leaves out a portion. The sample is made up of around 6,300 clones, none counted only once. V is TRBV16 and J is TRBJ1-1; possible D gene TRBD1, 5 bases. The source is a C3H/HeJ mouse with alopecia areata. Mouse strain MHC haplotype: H2-k. The source material was skin, sampled at week 6. The sequenced CDR3 bases are TGTGCAAGCAGCTTAGATGGGGGTTACACA. Its protein is CASSLDGGYT. The whole CDR3 is CASSLDGGYTEVFF.